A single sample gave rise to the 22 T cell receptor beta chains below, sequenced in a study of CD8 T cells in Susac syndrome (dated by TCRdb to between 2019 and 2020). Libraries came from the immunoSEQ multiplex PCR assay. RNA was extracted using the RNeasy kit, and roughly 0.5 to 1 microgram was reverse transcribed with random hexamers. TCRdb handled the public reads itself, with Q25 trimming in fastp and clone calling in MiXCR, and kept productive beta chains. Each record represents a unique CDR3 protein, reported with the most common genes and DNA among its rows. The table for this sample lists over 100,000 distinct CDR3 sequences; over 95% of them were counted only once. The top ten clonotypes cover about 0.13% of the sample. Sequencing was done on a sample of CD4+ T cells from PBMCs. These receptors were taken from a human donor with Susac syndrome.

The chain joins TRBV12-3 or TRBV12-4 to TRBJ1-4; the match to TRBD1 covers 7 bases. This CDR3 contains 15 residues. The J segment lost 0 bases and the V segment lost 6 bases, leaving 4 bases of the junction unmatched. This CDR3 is CASRRTGPTNEKLFF. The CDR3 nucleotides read TGTGCCAGCAGACGGACAGGACCAACTAATGAAAAACTGTTTTTT.

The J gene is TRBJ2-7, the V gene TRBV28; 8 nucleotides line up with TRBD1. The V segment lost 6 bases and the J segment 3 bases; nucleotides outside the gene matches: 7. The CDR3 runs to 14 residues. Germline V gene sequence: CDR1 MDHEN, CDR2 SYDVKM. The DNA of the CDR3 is TGTGCCAGCAGGTCGACAGGGGAAGGCTACGAGCAGTACTTC. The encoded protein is CASRSTGEGYEQYF.

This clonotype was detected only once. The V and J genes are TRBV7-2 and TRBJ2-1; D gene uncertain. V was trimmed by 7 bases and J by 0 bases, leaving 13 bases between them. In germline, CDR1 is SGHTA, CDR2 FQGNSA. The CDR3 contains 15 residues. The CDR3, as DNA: TGTGCCAGCATCCAAGACCGATACTCCTACAATGAGCAGTTCTTC. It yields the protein CASIQDRYSYNEQFF.

CDR3 nucleotide sequence: TGTGCCTGGAGCTTAGGTACAGATACGCAGTATTTT. Protein: CAWSLGTDTQYF. The gene calls are TRBV30 and TRBJ2-3; D is uncertain. Trimming removed 3 bases from V and 3 bases from J, with 7 bases in between. The germline CDR1 and CDR2 sequences are GTSNPN and SVGIG (reference sequence). This CDR3 contains 12 residues. Based on the CDR3 plus reference TRBV30 and TRBJ2-3, the full variable domain is SQTIHQWPATLVQPVGSPLSLECTVEGTSNPNLYWYRQAAGRGLQLLFYSVGIGQISSEVPQNLSASRPQDRQFILSSKKLLLSDSGFYLCAWSLGTDTQYFGPGTRLTVL.

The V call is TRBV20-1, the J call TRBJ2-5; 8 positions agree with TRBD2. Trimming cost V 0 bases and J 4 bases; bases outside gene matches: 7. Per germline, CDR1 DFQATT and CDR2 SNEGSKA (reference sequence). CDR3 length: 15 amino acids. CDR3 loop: CSAREGSGRGETQYF. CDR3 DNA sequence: TGCAGTGCTAGAGAGGGCAGCGGGAGAGGAGAGACCCAGTACTTC.

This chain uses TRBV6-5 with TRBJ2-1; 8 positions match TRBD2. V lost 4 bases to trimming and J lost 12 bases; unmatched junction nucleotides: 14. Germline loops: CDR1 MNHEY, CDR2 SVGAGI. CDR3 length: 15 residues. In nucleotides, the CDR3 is TGTGCCAGCAGTTCGGGAGGTGCGGGAGGCTCAAGGCAGTTCTTC. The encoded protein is CASSSGGAGGSRQFF.

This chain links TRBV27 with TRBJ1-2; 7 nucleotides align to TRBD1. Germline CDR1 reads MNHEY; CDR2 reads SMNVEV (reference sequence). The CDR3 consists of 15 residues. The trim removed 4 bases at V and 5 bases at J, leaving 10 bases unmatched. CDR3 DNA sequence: TGTGCCAGCAGTTACAACCGGGACAGCCTTTATGGCTACACCTTC. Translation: CASSYNRDSLYGYTF.

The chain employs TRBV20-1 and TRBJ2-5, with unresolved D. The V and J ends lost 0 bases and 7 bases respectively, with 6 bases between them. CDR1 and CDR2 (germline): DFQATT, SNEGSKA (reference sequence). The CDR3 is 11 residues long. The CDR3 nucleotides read TGCAGTGCTAGAGATAAGGTGACCCAGTACTTC. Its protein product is CSARDKVTQYF.

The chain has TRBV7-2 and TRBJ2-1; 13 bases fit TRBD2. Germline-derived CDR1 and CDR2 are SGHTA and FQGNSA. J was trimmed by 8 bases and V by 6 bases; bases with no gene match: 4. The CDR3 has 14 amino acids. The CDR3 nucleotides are TGTGCCAGCAGTCGGACTAGCGGGAGAGATGAGCAGTTCTTC. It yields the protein CASSRTSGRDEQFF.

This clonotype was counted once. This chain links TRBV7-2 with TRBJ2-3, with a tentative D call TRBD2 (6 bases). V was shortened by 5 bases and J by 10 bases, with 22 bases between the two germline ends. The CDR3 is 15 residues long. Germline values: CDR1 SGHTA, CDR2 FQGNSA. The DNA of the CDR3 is TGTGCCAGCAGCCCCCGCACGGGAGACGTTGGGCCGCAGTATTTT. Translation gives CASSPRTGDVGPQYF. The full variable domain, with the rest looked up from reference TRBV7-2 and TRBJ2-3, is GAGVSQSPSNKVTEKGKDVELRCDPISGHTALYWYRQSLGQGLEFLIYFQGNSAPDKSGLPSDRFSAERTGGSVSTLTIQRTQQEDSAVYLCASSPRTGDVGPQYFGPGTRLTVL.

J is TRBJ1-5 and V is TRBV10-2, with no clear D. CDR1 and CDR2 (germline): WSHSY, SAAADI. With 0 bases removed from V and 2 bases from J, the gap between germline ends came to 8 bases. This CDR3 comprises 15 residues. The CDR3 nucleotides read TGCGCCAGCAGTGAGTCCTGGAGGGGCAATCAGCCCCAGCATTTT. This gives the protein CASSESWRGNQPQHF.

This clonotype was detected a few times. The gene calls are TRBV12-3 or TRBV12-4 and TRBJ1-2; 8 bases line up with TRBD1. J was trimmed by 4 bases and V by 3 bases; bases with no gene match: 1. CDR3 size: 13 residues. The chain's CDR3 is CASSLDRVYGYTF. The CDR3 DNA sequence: TGTGCCAGCAGTTTGGACAGGGTCTATGGCTACACCTTC.

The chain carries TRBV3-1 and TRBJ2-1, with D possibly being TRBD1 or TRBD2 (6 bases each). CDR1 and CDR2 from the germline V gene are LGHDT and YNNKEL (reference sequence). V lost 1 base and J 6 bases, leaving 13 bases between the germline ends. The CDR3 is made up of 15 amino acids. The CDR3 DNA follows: TGTGCCAGCAGCCAAGCCAGCGGAGGGGGCAATGAGCAGTTCTTC. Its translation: CASSQASGGGNEQFF.

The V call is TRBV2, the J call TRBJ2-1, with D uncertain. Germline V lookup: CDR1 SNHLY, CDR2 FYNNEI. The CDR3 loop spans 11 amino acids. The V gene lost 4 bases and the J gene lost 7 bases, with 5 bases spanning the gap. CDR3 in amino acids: CASSGRNEQFF. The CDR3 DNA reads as TGTGCCAGCAGTGGCAGGAATGAGCAGTTCTTC.

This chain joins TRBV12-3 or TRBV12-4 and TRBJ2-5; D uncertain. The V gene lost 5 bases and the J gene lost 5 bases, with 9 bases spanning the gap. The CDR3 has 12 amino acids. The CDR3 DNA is TGTGCCAGCAGTCACACCTCGGAGACCCAGTACTTC. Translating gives CASSHTSETQYF.

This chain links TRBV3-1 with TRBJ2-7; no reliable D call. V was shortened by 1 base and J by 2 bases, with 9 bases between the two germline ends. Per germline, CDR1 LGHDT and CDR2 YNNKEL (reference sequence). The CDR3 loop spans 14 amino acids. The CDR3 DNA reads TGTGCCAGCAGCCAAGGGACGCCAACCTACGAGCAGTACTTC. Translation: CASSQGTPTYEQYF.

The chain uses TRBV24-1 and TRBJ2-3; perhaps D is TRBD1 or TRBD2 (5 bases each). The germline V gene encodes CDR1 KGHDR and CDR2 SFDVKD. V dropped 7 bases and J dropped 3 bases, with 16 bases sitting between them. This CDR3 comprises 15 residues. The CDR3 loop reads CATSPGTGPTDTQYF. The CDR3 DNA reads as TGTGCCACCAGCCCTGGGACCGGGCCAACAGATACGCAGTATTTT.

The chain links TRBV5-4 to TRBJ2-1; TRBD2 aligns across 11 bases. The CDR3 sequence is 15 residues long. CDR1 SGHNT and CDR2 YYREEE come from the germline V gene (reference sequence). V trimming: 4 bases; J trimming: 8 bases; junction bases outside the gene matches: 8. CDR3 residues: CASSATSGSHDEQFF. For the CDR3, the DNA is TGTGCCAGCAGCGCTACTAGCGGGAGCCATGATGAGCAGTTCTTC.

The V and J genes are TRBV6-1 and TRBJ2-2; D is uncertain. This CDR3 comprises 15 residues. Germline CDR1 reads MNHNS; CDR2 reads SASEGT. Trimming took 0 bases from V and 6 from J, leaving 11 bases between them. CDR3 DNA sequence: TGTGCCAGCAGTGAAGCCGGAGAATTTGCCGGGGAGCTGTTTTTT. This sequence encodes CASSEAGEFAGELFF.

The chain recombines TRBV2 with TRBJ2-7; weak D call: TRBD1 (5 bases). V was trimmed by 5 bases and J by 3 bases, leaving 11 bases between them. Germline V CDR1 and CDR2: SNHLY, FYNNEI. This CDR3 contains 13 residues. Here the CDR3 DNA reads TGTGCCAGCAGTACAGGACCAATCTACGAGCAGTACTTC. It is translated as CASSTGPIYEQYF.

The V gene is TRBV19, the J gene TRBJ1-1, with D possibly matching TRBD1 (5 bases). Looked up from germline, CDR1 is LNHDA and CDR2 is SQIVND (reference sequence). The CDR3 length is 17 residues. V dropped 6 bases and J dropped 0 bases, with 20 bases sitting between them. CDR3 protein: CASSMGQGNTMNTEAFF. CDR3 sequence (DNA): TGTGCCAGTAGCATGGGGCAGGGAAATACTATGAACACTGAAGCTTTCTTT.

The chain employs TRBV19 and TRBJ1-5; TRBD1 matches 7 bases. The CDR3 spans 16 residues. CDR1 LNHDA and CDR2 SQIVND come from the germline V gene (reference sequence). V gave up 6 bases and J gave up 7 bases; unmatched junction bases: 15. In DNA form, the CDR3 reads TGTGCCAGTAGACCCCGGGACAGATCACTAGGCCAGCCCCAGCATTTT. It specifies CASRPRDRSLGQPQHF.